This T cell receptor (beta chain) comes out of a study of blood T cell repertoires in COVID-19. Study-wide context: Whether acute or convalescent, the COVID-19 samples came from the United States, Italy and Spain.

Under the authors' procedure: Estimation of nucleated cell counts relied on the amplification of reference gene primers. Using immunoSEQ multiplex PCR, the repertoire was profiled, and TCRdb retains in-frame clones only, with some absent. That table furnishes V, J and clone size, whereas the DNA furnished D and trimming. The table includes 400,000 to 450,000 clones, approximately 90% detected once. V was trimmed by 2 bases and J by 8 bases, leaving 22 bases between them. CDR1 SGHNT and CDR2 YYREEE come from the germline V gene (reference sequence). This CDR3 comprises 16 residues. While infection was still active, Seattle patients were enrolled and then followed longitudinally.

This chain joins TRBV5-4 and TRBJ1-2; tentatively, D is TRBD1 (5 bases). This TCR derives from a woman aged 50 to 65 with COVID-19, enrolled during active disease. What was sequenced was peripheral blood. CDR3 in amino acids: CASSFPPTAAKGGYTF. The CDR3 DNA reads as TGTGCCAGCAGCTTTCCCCCGACAGCTGCTAAAGGAGGCTACACCTTC.